The 5 T cell receptor beta chains below come from one sample, sequenced in a study of blood T cell repertoires in COVID-19. Sequencing used immunoSEQ multiplex PCR; TCRdb keeps in-frame clones, though not all of them. The sample has around 100,000 clones, about 88% seen once. The sequenced material came from peripheral blood. These receptors were collected from a man older than 75 with acute or convalescent COVID-19.

This clone was detected only a few times. The V and J genes are TRBV2 and TRBJ2-1; 7 bases fit TRBD2. The CDR3 sequence is 14 residues long. After removal of 10 bases from V and 5 bases from J, the junction contained 11 bases not matched to a gene. In germline, CDR1 is SNHLY, CDR2 FYNNEI. The CDR3 region has the DNA TGTGCCACCCAGCGGGAAAAACTTAACAATGAGCAGTTCTTC. It yields the protein CATQREKLNNEQFF.

The V and J genes are TRBV7-9 and TRBJ2-1; 10 bases line up with TRBD2. The germline gives CDR1 SEHNR, CDR2 FQNEAQ (reference sequence). This CDR3 has 16 amino acids. V was clipped by 5 bases and J by 3 bases; unmatched bases: 7. CDR3 sequence (DNA): TGTGCCAGCAGCGTCAGCGGGAGGGCTGGCTACAATGAGCAGTTCTTC. This encodes CASSVSGRAGYNEQFF.

This chain connects TRBV30 to TRBJ1-2, with no clear D. This CDR3 is built from 14 residues. The germline CDR1 and CDR2 sequences are GTSNPN and SVGIG (reference sequence). Trimming cost V 3 bases and J 5 bases, with 16 bases left between them. The DNA of the CDR3 is TGTGCCTGGAGGCTATCGCCGTTTGAGTATGGCTACACCTTC. Translated: CAWRLSPFEYGYTF.

The J gene is TRBJ1-1, the V gene TRBV3-1 (or the pseudogene TRBV3-2); the D is unclear. Trimming took off 7 bases at V and 0 bases at J, with 15 bases between the two ends. Germline CDR1 and CDR2: LGHDT and YNNKEL (reference sequence). This CDR3 has 15 amino acids. CDR3 sequence (DNA): TGTGCCAGCACCGCGTCCTCTTTGATGAACACTGAAGCTTTCTTT. This sequence encodes CASTASSLMNTEAFF.

In its sample, this clone was seen once. V usage is TRBV4-2 and J usage is TRBJ2-3; a weak D match, TRBD2 (5 bases). Trimming removed 3 bases at V and 5 bases at J, with 9 bases between. The germline V gene has CDR1 LGHNA and CDR2 YNFKEQ. The CDR3 loop spans 13 amino acids. The CDR3 bases are TGTGCCAGCAGCCAGGAGGAGGTAGATACGCAGTATTTT. This gives the protein CASSQEEVDTQYF.